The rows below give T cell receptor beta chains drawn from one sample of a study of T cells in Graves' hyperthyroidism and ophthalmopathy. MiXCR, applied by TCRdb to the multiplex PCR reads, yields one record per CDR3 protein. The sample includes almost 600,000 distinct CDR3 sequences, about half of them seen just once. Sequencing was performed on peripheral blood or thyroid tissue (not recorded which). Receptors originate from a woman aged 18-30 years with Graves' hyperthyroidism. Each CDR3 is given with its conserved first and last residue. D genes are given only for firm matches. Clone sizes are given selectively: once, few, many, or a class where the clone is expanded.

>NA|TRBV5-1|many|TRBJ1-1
CASSLVGDTNTEAFF
TGCGCCAGCAGCTTGGTTGGGGATACGAACACTGAAGCTTTCTTT
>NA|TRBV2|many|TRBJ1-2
CASRARWLDYGYTF
TGTGCCAGCAGAGCCAGGTGGCTCGACTATGGCTACACCTTC
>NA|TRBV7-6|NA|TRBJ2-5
CASSLESLAGAQETQCF
TGTGCCAGCAGCCTAGAATCGCTAGCCGGGGCTCAAGAGACCCAGTGCTTC
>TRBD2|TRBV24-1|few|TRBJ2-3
CATSDLIAGDTDTQYF
TGTGCCACCAGTGACTTAATAGCGGGAGACACAGATACGCAGTATTTT
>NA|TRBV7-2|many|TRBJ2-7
CASSLSAEAYEQYF
TGTGCCAGCAGCTTATCGGCGGAGGCCTACGAGCAGTACTTC
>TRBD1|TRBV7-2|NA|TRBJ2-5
CASSFAGGSGGAETQYF
TGTGCCAGCAGTTTTGCAGGGGGATCTGGGGGCGCGGAGACCCAGTACTTC
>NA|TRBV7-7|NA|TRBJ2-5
CASSVDVRGGETQHF
TGTGCTAGCAGCGTTGATGTCAGGGGAGGGGAGACCCAGCACTTC
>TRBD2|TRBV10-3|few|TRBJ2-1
CAISESVSGSVDEQFF
TGTGCCATCAGTGAGTCGGTTAGCGGGAGTGTCGATGAGCAGTTCTTC
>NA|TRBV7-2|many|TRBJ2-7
CASSLAGQSYEQYF
TGTGCCAGCAGCTTAGCTGGACAAAGTTACGAGCAGTACTTC
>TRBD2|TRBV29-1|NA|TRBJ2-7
CSAREGGSGEQYF
TGCAGTGCTAGGGAGGGAGGGTCGGGGGAGCAGTACTTC